These T cell receptor beta chains were read from a single sample in a study of metastatic and nonmetastatic thyroid tumors. MiXCR was used by TCRdb to re-call the PCR reads. Among about 7,000 clones listed, less than 45% were seen once. Sequenced: tumor tissue. These receptors all stem from a female donor with papillary thyroid cancer or a benign thyroid nodule (not recorded which). Some clones in this sample may be carry-over from other donors' samples. The CDR3 runs from the conserved cysteine through the conserved F or W. A D gene is named only where the DNA matches it firmly. A clone size is listed for some rows: how often the clone was seen (once, few, many), or a class if it is expanded.

clone size: medium-sized
J gene: TRBJ1-4
V gene: TRBV5-1
D gene: -
CDR3 protein: CASSLAAGSNEKLFF
CDR3 DNA: TGCGCCAGCAGCTTGGCGGCAGGCTCTAATGAAAAACTGTTTTTT

clone size: -
J gene: TRBJ2-3
V gene: TRBV18
D gene: TRBD2
CDR3 protein: CASSPLMGREGRDTQYF
CDR3 DNA: TGTGCCAGCTCACCCCTGATGGGGCGGGAGGGCCGAGATACGCAGTATTTT

clone size: -
J gene: TRBJ2-3
V gene: TRBV5-1
D gene: -
CDR3 protein: CASSDRDIYTDTQYF
CDR3 DNA: TGCGCCAGCAGCGACCGGGACATATACACAGATACGCAGTATTTT

clone size: -
J gene: TRBJ2-1
V gene: TRBV5-1
D gene: -
CDR3 protein: CASRGWHYNEQFF
CDR3 DNA: TGCGCCAGCCGGGGGTGGCACTACAATGAGCAGTTCTTC

clone size: few
J gene: TRBJ2-7
V gene: TRBV2
D gene: -
CDR3 protein: CASMASSPYEQYF
CDR3 DNA: TGTGCCAGCATGGCTAGTTCCCCCTACGAGCAGTACTTC

clone size: few
J gene: TRBJ2-7
V gene: TRBV6-1
D gene: TRBD2
CDR3 protein: CASSEDAGGAYEQYF
CDR3 DNA: TGTGCCAGCAGCGAAGACGCGGGAGGCGCCTACGAGCAGTACTTC

clone size: few
J gene: TRBJ1-3
V gene: TRBV30
D gene: TRBD1
CDR3 protein: CAWTLGRGQSGNTIYF
CDR3 DNA: TGTGCCTGGACGCTCGGCAGGGGGCAATCCGGAAACACCATATATTTT

clone size: -
J gene: TRBJ2-5
V gene: TRBV11-3
D gene: -
CDR3 protein: CASSLETGLGLGTQYF
CDR3 DNA: TGTGCCAGCAGCTTAGAGACAGGACTCGGCCTTGGGACCCAGTACTTC

clone size: -
J gene: TRBJ2-7
V gene: TRBV11-1
D gene: TRBD2
CDR3 protein: CASWTSGGTYEQYF
CDR3 DNA: TGTGCCAGCTGGACTAGCGGTGGAACCTACGAGCAGTACTTC

clone size: medium-sized
J gene: TRBJ2-2
V gene: TRBV20-1
D gene: -
CDR3 protein: CSAITGVLHTGELFF
CDR3 DNA: TGCAGTGCTATTACCGGGGTACTTCACACCGGGGAGCTGTTTTTT

clone size: -
J gene: TRBJ1-6
V gene: TRBV2
D gene: TRBD1
CDR3 protein: CASSKTRTGRSYNSPLHF
CDR3 DNA: TGTGCCAGCAGTAAGACTCGGACAGGGAGGTCCTATAATTCACCCCTCCACTTT

clone size: -
J gene: TRBJ2-1
V gene: TRBV7-9
D gene: -
CDR3 protein: CASSPPVSYNEQFF
CDR3 DNA: TGTGCCAGCAGCCCCCCCGTCTCCTACAATGAGCAGTTCTTC

clone size: -
J gene: TRBJ1-1
V gene: TRBV7-9
D gene: -
CDR3 protein: CASSLVPGLEAFF
CDR3 DNA: TGTGCCAGCAGCTTAGTCCCAGGCCTAGAAGCTTTCTTT

clone size: -
J gene: TRBJ2-1
V gene: TRBV11-2
D gene: TRBD2
CDR3 protein: CASRRLAGSDEQFF
CDR3 DNA: TGTGCCAGCAGACGACTAGCGGGAAGCGATGAGCAGTTCTTC

clone size: many
J gene: TRBJ2-3
V gene: TRBV7-6
D gene: TRBD1
CDR3 protein: CASGGQGYTDTQYF
CDR3 DNA: TGTGCCAGCGGGGGACAGGGGTACACAGATACGCAGTATTTT

clone size: -
J gene: TRBJ1-2
V gene: TRBV5-5
D gene: -
CDR3 protein: CASSWDGNYGYTF
CDR3 DNA: TGTGCCAGCAGCTGGGACGGTAACTATGGCTACACCTTC

clone size: few
J gene: TRBJ2-2
V gene: TRBV6-1
D gene: TRBD2
CDR3 protein: CASYSGDTGELFF
CDR3 DNA: TGTGCCAGTTATAGCGGGGACACCGGGGAGCTGTTTTTT

clone size: few
J gene: TRBJ1-1
V gene: TRBV28
D gene: -
CDR3 protein: CASSSPRGRNTEAFF
CDR3 DNA: TGTGCCAGCAGTTCTCCGAGGGGTAGGAACACTGAAGCTTTCTTT

clone size: -
J gene: TRBJ2-7
V gene: TRBV20-1
D gene: TRBD1
CDR3 protein: CSANDRDSSYEQYF
CDR3 DNA: TGCAGTGCGAACGACCGGGACAGTTCCTACGAGCAGTACTTC

clone size: many
J gene: TRBJ2-4
V gene: TRBV7-2
D gene: -
CDR3 protein: CASSLRTAGPLNIQYF
CDR3 DNA: TGTGCCAGCAGCTTAAGAACCGCCGGGCCCTTAAACATTCAGTACTTC

clone size: many
J gene: TRBJ1-1
V gene: TRBV3-1
D gene: -
CDR3 protein: CASSQDVLNTEAFF
CDR3 DNA: TGTGCCAGCAGCCAAGACGTACTTAACACTGAAGCTTTCTTT

clone size: -
J gene: TRBJ1-1
V gene: TRBV18
D gene: TRBD1
CDR3 protein: CASSPGQGRNTEAFF
CDR3 DNA: TGTGCCAGCTCACCGGGACAGGGTAGGAACACTGAAGCTTTCTTT

clone size: -
J gene: TRBJ2-2
V gene: TRBV7-3
D gene: -
CDR3 protein: CASRGSPYGELFF
CDR3 DNA: TGTGCCAGCAGAGGATCTCCATACGGGGAGCTGTTTTTT

clone size: few
J gene: TRBJ2-7
V gene: TRBV6-1
D gene: -
CDR3 protein: CASSDLGGPEDEQYF
CDR3 DNA: TGTGCCAGCAGTGACCTGGGGGGCCCAGAAGACGAGCAGTACTTC

clone size: -
J gene: TRBJ1-1
V gene: TRBV27
D gene: -
CDR3 protein: CASRLGGTEAFF
CDR3 DNA: TGTGCCAGCAGGCTAGGGGGGACTGAAGCTTTCTTT

clone size: -
J gene: TRBJ1-3
V gene: TRBV9
D gene: -
CDR3 protein: CASSVSIGESSGNTIYF
CDR3 DNA: TGTGCCAGCAGCGTATCCATCGGGGAGAGCTCTGGAAACACCATATATTTT

clone size: large
J gene: TRBJ1-5
V gene: TRBV20-1
D gene: -
CDR3 protein: CSATISTASRQPQHF
CDR3 DNA: TGCAGTGCTACAATCAGTACAGCCTCCCGTCAGCCCCAGCATTTT

clone size: -
J gene: TRBJ2-3
V gene: TRBV30
D gene: -
CDR3 protein: CAWSVGLRGGTTDTQYF
CDR3 DNA: TGTGCCTGGAGTGTAGGACTGAGGGGGGGTACGACAGATACGCAGTATTTT

clone size: -
J gene: TRBJ1-5
V gene: TRBV6-1
D gene: -
CDR3 protein: CASRDQGGSNQPQHF
CDR3 DNA: TGTGCCAGCAGAGATCAGGGAGGGAGCAATCAGCCCCAGCATTTT

clone size: -
J gene: TRBJ1-1
V gene: TRBV28
D gene: -
CDR3 protein: CASSLPTWGGTEAFF
CDR3 DNA: TGTGCCAGCAGTTTGCCTACATGGGGCGGCACTGAAGCTTTCTTT

clone size: -
J gene: TRBJ2-7
V gene: TRBV4-1
D gene: -
CDR3 protein: CASSLGESREQYF
CDR3 DNA: TGCGCCAGCAGCCTAGGGGAGTCGAGGGAGCAGTACTTC

clone size: -
J gene: TRBJ2-7
V gene: TRBV27
D gene: -
CDR3 protein: CASSSLGLSYEQYF
CDR3 DNA: TGTGCCAGCAGTTCATTGGGACTGTCTTACGAGCAGTACTTC

clone size: -
J gene: TRBJ2-1
V gene: TRBV20-1
D gene: TRBD2
CDR3 protein: CSAGRVGTSGSSEQFF
CDR3 DNA: TGCAGTGCCGGAAGGGTCGGGACTAGCGGGAGTAGTGAGCAGTTCTTC

clone size: -
J gene: TRBJ2-3
V gene: TRBV20-1
D gene: -
CDR3 protein: CSARDLSGPGHTQYF
CDR3 DNA: TGCAGTGCTAGAGATCTGAGCGGACCCGGGCATACGCAGTATTTT

clone size: -
J gene: TRBJ1-4
V gene: TRBV27
D gene: TRBD1
CDR3 protein: CASSKTGRIEANEKLFF
CDR3 DNA: TGTGCCAGCAGCAAGACAGGGCGTATTGAAGCTAATGAAAAACTGTTTTTT

clone size: -
J gene: TRBJ1-2
V gene: TRBV4-3
D gene: -
CDR3 protein: CASSPSGGVLCHTF
CDR3 DNA: TGCGCCAGCAGCCCCTCGGGGGGGGTGTTGTGCCACACCTTC

clone size: -
J gene: TRBJ2-3
V gene: TRBV11-2
D gene: -
CDR3 protein: CASSLGLERTDTQYF
CDR3 DNA: TGTGCCAGCAGCTTAGGACTAGAACGCACAGATACGCAGTATTTT

clone size: few
J gene: TRBJ2-7
V gene: TRBV6-1
D gene: -
CDR3 protein: CASSGGQYHSYEQYF
CDR3 DNA: TGTGCCAGCAGCGGGGGACAGTACCACTCCTACGAGCAGTACTTC

clone size: -
J gene: TRBJ2-1
V gene: TRBV14
D gene: -
CDR3 protein: CASSLHGGEGRVYNEQFF
CDR3 DNA: TGTGCCAGCAGCCTACACGGAGGTGAGGGTCGGGTCTACAATGAGCAGTTCTTC

clone size: -
J gene: TRBJ2-1
V gene: TRBV11-2
D gene: TRBD2
CDR3 protein: CASSSEITSGSYNEQFF
CDR3 DNA: TGTGCCAGCAGCTCCGAAATAACTAGCGGGAGTTACAATGAGCAGTTCTTC

clone size: -
J gene: TRBJ2-7
V gene: TRBV6-1
D gene: -
CDR3 protein: CASSLRALDEQYF
CDR3 DNA: TGTGCCAGCAGCCTCCGGGCGCTCGACGAGCAGTACTTC

clone size: -
J gene: TRBJ2-3
V gene: TRBV13
D gene: -
CDR3 protein: CASNTRTVADTQYF
CDR3 DNA: TGTGCCAGCAACACCAGGACAGTGGCAGATACGCAGTATTTT